These T cell receptor beta chains were read from a single sample in a study of blood T cell repertoires in COVID-19. Clones were sequenced by immunoSEQ multiplex PCR, and TCRdb holds only the in-frame ones, with some missing. This sample carries more than 90,000 clones, 60% to 85% of them seen once, and the ten largest clones take 6.2%. The specimen was peripheral blood. The receptors here all came from a man in his 70s with acute or convalescent COVID-19. Each CDR3 is given with its conserved first and last residue. A D gene is named only where the DNA matches it firmly. Only some rows state a clone size, as once, few, many or a class for expanded clones.

D: TRBD1; J: TRBJ1-2; V: TRBV9; size: .; CDR3: CASSVGGAGGVNGYTF; DNA: TGTGCCAGCAGCGTAGGTGGGGCAGGGGGCGTAAATGGCTACACCTTC
D: .; J: TRBJ1-2; V: TRBV19; size: .; CDR3: CASSRVNEGYTF; DNA: TGTGCCAGTAGTAGAGTTAACGAGGGCTACACCTTC
D: TRBD2; J: TRBJ2-3; V: TRBV13; size: .; CDR3: CASILVTSGGAADTQYF; DNA: TGTGCCAGCATCTTGGTCACTAGCGGGGGGGCAGCTGATACGCAGTATTTT
D: TRBD1; J: TRBJ2-7; V: TRBV12-3/TRBV12-4; size: .; CDR3: CASSGTGREQYF; DNA: TGTGCCAGCAGCGGGACAGGGCGCGAGCAGTACTTC
D: TRBD1; J: TRBJ2-5; V: TRBV15; size: .; CDR3: CATSRVDREETQYF; DNA: TGTGCCACCAGCAGAGTGGACAGGGAGGAGACCCAGTACTTC
D: .; J: TRBJ2-7; V: TRBV6-5; size: few; CDR3: CASSYSPSAEYEQYF; DNA: TGTGCCAGCAGTTACTCGCCTAGTGCGGAGTACGAGCAGTACTTC
D: .; J: TRBJ1-4; V: TRBV5-1; size: .; CDR3: CASSPGLSATNEKLFF; DNA: TGCGCCAGCAGCCCCGGACTTTCTGCAACTAATGAAAAACTGTTTTTT
D: TRBD1; J: TRBJ1-6; V: TRBV11-2; size: once; CDR3: CASSLSGGNSPLHF; DNA: TGTGCCAGCAGCTTATCAGGGGGGAATTCACCCCTCCACTTT
D: TRBD2; J: TRBJ2-1; V: TRBV5-6; size: .; CDR3: CASSVSGGAYNEQFF; DNA: TGTGCCAGCAGCGTTAGCGGGGGGGCCTACAATGAGCAGTTCTTC
D: TRBD1; J: TRBJ1-5; V: TRBV27; size: .; CDR3: CASSSAPGQGTRAYSNQPQHF; DNA: TGTGCCAGCAGTTCCGCTCCGGGACAGGGAACTAGGGCTTATAGCAATCAGCCCCAGCATTTT
D: .; J: TRBJ2-6; V: TRBV7-9; size: .; CDR3: CASSLAGSSGANVLTF; DNA: TGTGCCAGCAGCTTAGCGGGCAGCTCTGGGGCCAACGTCCTGACTTTC
D: TRBD1; J: TRBJ1-1; V: TRBV30; size: .; CDR3: CAWRGDRTTEAFF; DNA: TGTGCCTGGAGAGGGGACAGGACCACTGAAGCTTTCTTT
D: TRBD2; J: TRBJ2-2; V: TRBV28; size: .; CDR3: CASSFPRRGDAGELFF; DNA: TGTGCCAGCAGTTTCCCTCGGCGGGGGGACGCCGGGGAGCTGTTTTTT
D: .; J: TRBJ2-5; V: TRBV2; size: .; CDR3: CASSEPEQETQYF; DNA: TGTGCCAGCAGTGAACCGGAGCAAGAGACCCAGTACTTC
D: TRBD1; J: TRBJ2-7; V: TRBV5-4; size: few; CDR3: CASSSQGAVYEQYF; DNA: TGTGCCAGCAGCTCACAGGGGGCGGTCTACGAGCAGTACTTC
D: .; J: TRBJ2-5; V: TRBV6-5; size: few; CDR3: CASSPGGEQTQYF; DNA: TGTGCCAGCAGTCCCGGCGGGGAACAGACCCAGTACTTC
D: TRBD1; J: TRBJ1-2; V: TRBV7-9; size: .; CDR3: CASNGQANYGYTF; DNA: TGTGCCAGCAACGGACAGGCTAACTATGGCTACACCTTC
D: .; J: TRBJ2-5; V: TRBV7-9; size: .; CDR3: CASSPTGQETQYF; DNA: TGTGCCAGCAGCCCTACAGGACAAGAGACCCAGTACTTC
D: .; J: TRBJ2-4; V: TRBV12-3/TRBV12-4; size: .; CDR3: CASSATGFGIQYF; DNA: TGTGCCAGCAGTGCTACAGGGTTCGGCATTCAGTACTTC
D: TRBD2; J: TRBJ2-7; V: TRBV28; size: once; CDR3: CASSLAGEVYEQYF; DNA: TGTGCCAGCAGTTTGGCGGGGGAGGTCTACGAGCAGTACTTC
D: .; J: TRBJ2-1; V: TRBV11-2; size: .; CDR3: CASSLGVEYEQFF; DNA: TGTGCCAGCAGCCTCGGAGTCGAGTATGAGCAGTTCTTC
D: TRBD1; J: TRBJ2-3; V: TRBV5-4; size: once; CDR3: CASSRQDRGTDTQYF; DNA: TGTGCCAGCAGCCGCCAGGACAGGGGGACAGATACGCAGTATTTT
D: .; J: TRBJ2-2; V: TRBV7-3; size: few; CDR3: CASSQGTGELFF; DNA: TGTGCCAGCAGCCAGGGGACCGGGGAGCTGTTTTTT
D: TRBD1; J: TRBJ2-3; V: TRBV25-1; size: .; CDR3: CASSESGTGDPDTQYF; DNA: TGTGCCAGCAGTGAATCCGGGACAGGGGACCCAGATACGCAGTATTTT
D: TRBD2; J: TRBJ2-7; V: TRBV7-9; size: once; CDR3: CASSLPGLAASYEQYF; DNA: TGTGCCAGCAGCCTCCCTGGACTAGCGGCCTCCTACGAGCAGTACTTC
D: .; J: TRBJ1-6; V: TRBV14; size: .; CDR3: CASSQDPLSSYNSPLHF; DNA: TGTGCCAGCAGCCAAGACCCACTAAGCTCCTATAATTCACCCCTCCACTTT
D: .; J: TRBJ1-2; V: TRBV2; size: .; CDR3: CASSQEWGGADGYTF; DNA: TGTGCCAGCAGCCAGGAATGGGGGGGGGCGGATGGCTACACCTTC
D: .; J: TRBJ2-1; V: TRBV3-1/TRBV3-2; size: .; CDR3: CASSQDPRGGPYNEQFF; DNA: TGTGCCAGCAGCCAAGATCCTAGGGGGGGCCCCTACAATGAGCAGTTCTTC
D: .; J: TRBJ1-2; V: TRBV6-5; size: once; CDR3: CASSYSIRSGGYTF; DNA: TGTGCCAGCAGTTACTCGATTCGTAGCGGTGGCTACACCTTC
D: .; J: TRBJ1-3; V: TRBV6-5; size: .; CDR3: CASVEKLTSGNTIYF; DNA: TGTGCCAGCGTTGAGAAACTTACCTCTGGAAACACCATATATTTT
D: .; J: TRBJ2-1; V: TRBV9; size: .; CDR3: CASSGSGTTYNEQFF; DNA: TGTGCCAGCAGCGGGTCCGGGACAACTTACAATGAGCAGTTCTTC
D: .; J: TRBJ2-1; V: TRBV9; size: .; CDR3: CASSPRDSPPGEQFF; DNA: TGTGCCAGCAGCCCCCGGGACTCTCCCCCCGGTGAGCAGTTCTTC
D: .; J: TRBJ2-5; V: TRBV4-3; size: .; CDR3: CASSQDVIGAQTQYF; DNA: TGCGCCAGCAGCCAAGATGTAATAGGGGCGCAGACCCAGTACTTC
D: TRBD1; J: TRBJ1-6; V: TRBV5-5; size: once; CDR3: CASSLDWDRGSPLHF; DNA: TGTGCCAGCAGCTTGGATTGGGACAGGGGATCACCCCTCCACTTT
D: .; J: TRBJ2-1; V: TRBV6-1; size: once; CDR3: CASSERGNPYNEQFF; DNA: TGTGCCAGCAGTGAGAGGGGGAACCCGTACAATGAGCAGTTCTTC
D: TRBD1; J: TRBJ2-7; V: TRBV27; size: .; CDR3: CASSPRDRGSYEQYF; DNA: TGTGCCAGCAGTCCCCGGGACAGGGGCTCCTACGAGCAGTACTTC
D: .; J: TRBJ2-7; V: TRBV18; size: .; CDR3: CASSPGQNTPSEQYF; DNA: TGTGCCAGCTCGCCGGGACAAAACACGCCTAGCGAGCAGTACTTC
D: .; J: TRBJ1-3; V: TRBV28; size: .; CDR3: CASSLPLGLSGNTIYF; DNA: TGTGCCAGCAGTCTTCCCTTGGGGCTGTCTGGAAACACCATATATTTT
D: TRBD1; J: TRBJ1-1; V: TRBV2; size: few; CDR3: CASRPTGAVTEAFF; DNA: TGTGCCAGCAGACCCACAGGGGCAGTAACTGAAGCTTTCTTT
D: TRBD1; J: TRBJ1-2; V: TRBV10-3; size: .; CDR3: CAIGGTGGAYYGYTF; DNA: TGTGCCATCGGGGGGACAGGGGGCGCTTACTATGGCTACACCTTC
D: .; J: TRBJ2-1; V: TRBV7-3; size: .; CDR3: CASSSPFRGGENEQFF; DNA: TGTGCCAGCAGCTCCCCTTTTAGGGGGGGAGAGAATGAGCAGTTCTTC
D: .; J: TRBJ1-5; V: TRBV2; size: few; CDR3: CASRPDSGNQPQHF; DNA: TGTGCCAGCAGACCGGACAGCGGCAATCAGCCCCAGCATTTT
D: .; J: TRBJ1-2; V: TRBV4-2; size: .; CDR3: CASSQVFGTNYGYTF; DNA: TGTGCCAGCAGCCAAGTCTTCGGGACTAACTATGGCTACACCTTC
D: .; J: TRBJ2-3; V: TRBV4-1; size: .; CDR3: CASSQGTSRDTQYF; DNA: TGCGCCAGCAGCCAGGGGACAAGCCGGGATACGCAGTATTTT